This T cell receptor (beta chain) comes out of a study of T cells in narcolepsy. Study-wide context: Donors had narcolepsy type 1 or type 2, or were healthy controls.

Germline V gene sequence: CDR1 LGHNA, CDR2 YSLEER. Trimming took 0 bases from V and 8 from J, leaving 8 bases between them. This CDR3 comprises 13 residues. TCRdb's copy holds only in-frame clones and misses some; the assay was immunoSEQ multiplex PCR. The top ten clones hold 0.83% of a sample with approximately 32,000 clones, around 90% of them seen once. On this clone: The antigen is undetermined.

Study results and limitations: Autoreactive clonotypes reportedly recurred in blood of same and different patients, not controls.

Sequences were obtained from CD45RA- memory CD4+ T cells from PBMCs. The clonotype was recovered from a human donor with narcolepsy. J is TRBJ2-1 and V is TRBV4-3, with D perhaps TRBD2 (6 bases). This CDR3 reads CASSQDGTHEQFF. DNA of the CDR3: TGCGCCAGCAGCCAAGACGGGACTCATGAGCAGTTCTTC.